The present TCR beta chain was sequenced within a study of identical twins (TCRdb year 2016). The study in broad terms: TCR alpha and beta repertoires from monozygotic twins, unrelated adults of various ages and cord blood were deep-sequenced to test whether fetal clonotypes persist. To rule out contamination, replicate twin experiments were performed at different times with different library preparation protocols. The study at large found these results: Abundant cord blood beta clonotypes carried fewer insertions; young adult naive repertoires showed a weaker similar trend, while memory repertoires showed none. Because the same donors could not be followed over many years, the conclusions depended on cross-sectional statistical analysis. Recombination models systematically underestimated out-of-frame TCR alpha sharing in monozygotic twins but agreed with sharing between unrelated individuals. Out-of-frame TCR alpha sequences shared between twins showed an excess of low generation-probability sequences compared with coincidental sharing between unrelated individuals. In beta out-of-frame sequences, excess twin sharing was weaker, because having fewer shared sequences lowered the signal-to-noise ratio. Zero-insertion analyses could be partly confounded by invariant T cells such as MAIT and iNKT, although diverse VJ usage argued against such confounding for most clonotypes.

This clonotype was recorded a few times. Its antigen target is currently unknown. Per-base qualities were not stored, and no clone one base away is much larger. The library came from 5' RACE. The instrument was an Illumina HiSeq 2000. A universal primer binding site was added through template switching, and the final cDNA carried a unique molecular identifier so that TCR cDNA molecules could be counted accurately. First-strand cDNA for TCR alpha and beta chains was synthesized from specific primers in the conserved constant-segment region. To control for contamination, every cDNA library carried two barcodes: a SMART-Mk sample barcode plus Illumina barcodes. TruSeq adapter sequences along with Illumina sample barcodes were introduced in two successive PCR steps. Sequencing of the TCR alpha and beta cDNA libraries was done on the Illumina HiSeq platform using custom primers. As for the authors' bioinformatics: Raw reads were processed with MiGEC to extract unique molecular identifiers, and MiXCR was used to determine CDR3 positions. For each individual, recombination models were inferred using an EM algorithm with the repgenHMM and IGoR tools. The analysis of shared clonotypes was done with the tcR package in R, with sharing normalized by the product of cloneset sizes. To study raw recombination without the effects of thymic and clonal selection, out-of-frame nonproductive sequences were analyzed. Clones were called with MiXCR by TCRdb after fastp trimmed the public reads at Q25, and only in-frame beta chains were retained. A single entry per CDR3 protein holds the most common genes and DNA from its merged rows. For this entry, the V and J calls and clone size follow TCRdb and not the study's own pipeline. This sample has 500,000 to 550,000 distinct CDR3 sequences in its table, and around 22% of those were observed once. The top ten constitute 0.4% to 0.6% of the sample.

All donors were healthy Caucasians. The twin cohort consisted of three pairs of female monozygotic twins, all aged 18 to 29 years. CD4+ and CD8+ T cell populations were isolated with positive isolation kits from Invitrogen. The CDR3 sequence holds 12 residues, the cysteine and phenylalanine included. Of the read, only the CDR3 DNA is kept; its 36 bases are in frame from base 1. V is pared back by 7 bases and J by 4 bases, with 8 bases lying between the germline termini. The same sample was also studied in work on yellow fever vaccine responses in identical twins. Per that second paper: According to the authors, in identical twins the way T cells responded to vaccination appeared partly convergent and partly personalized. In identical twins, the study followed T cell clones that responded to the vaccine with precision.

The sequencing input was CD4+ T cells sorted from blood. The clonotype originates from a woman aged 18 to 35 in good health. The sequence is built from TRBV12-3 or TRBV12-4 and TRBJ2-1, with no D gene named confidently. This receptor carries the CDR3 CASTPAYNEQFF. The nucleotide sequence is given as TGTGCCAGCACCCCCGCTTACAATGAGCAGTTCTTC.